There are many counts of the clone carrying this T cell receptor (beta chain). The antigen remains unidentified. The data belong to a study of metastatic and nonmetastatic thyroid tumors. Regarding the study as a whole: Patients with malignant thyroid tumors reportedly had significantly higher TCR beta diversity than those with benign nodules, in blood and tumor.

In the authors' workflow: Building a distant-metastasis classifier for papillary thyroid cancer drew on CDR3 differences across clinicopathological groups. MiXCR was used by TCRdb to re-call the PCR reads. The V and J calls were determined by TCRdb, not by the authors. The table shows 45,000 to 65,000 clones, with around a sixth occurring only once. Treatment of any kind had been given to no patient before thyroid surgery. The sequenced sample was blood. The source of this sequence is a female donor with papillary thyroid cancer or a benign thyroid nodule (not recorded which). Some clones in this sample may be carry-over from other donors' samples.

The CDR3 nucleotides are TGCAGTGCCCCGAAGTGGGGGGCGTCTGGAAACACCATATATTTT. Its translation is CSAPKWGASGNTIYF. This chain connects TRBV20-1 to TRBJ1-3, with TRBD1 as a possible D gene (6 bases). There are 15 residues in the CDR3. The germline V and J ends were trimmed by 6 bases and 1 base, with 16 bases remaining between them. Germline CDR1 DFQATT, CDR2 SNEGSKA (reference sequence).